This is a list of T cell receptor beta chains from one sample in a study of OX40 agonist ivuxolimab in advanced cancers. Repertoires were generated with immunoSEQ multiplex PCR, while TCRdb's copy carries only in-frame clones and drops some. The repertoire holds tens of thousands of clones, with roughly 84% as singletons. Here the sequenced sample was CD4+ or CD8+ T cells sorted from blood, taken in a trial of the OX40 agonist ivuxolimab. The receptors derive from an adult with an advanced solid tumor such as melanoma, head and neck, liver or kidney cancer. The CDR3 runs from the conserved cysteine through the conserved F or W. A D gene is named only where the DNA matches it firmly. Clone size is given for some rows only: seen once, a few or many times, or a class if the clone is expanded.

j_call | d_call | v_call | clone_size | cdr3_nt | cdr3_aa
TRBJ2-3 | . | TRBV27 | . | TGTGCCAGCAGTTTAGCGGGGAGGAGCACAGATACGCAGTATTTT | CASSLAGRSTDTQYF
TRBJ2-2 | TRBD2 | TRBV11-2 | . | TGTGCCAGCAGCTTAGAACGGGACTACCCCATTGGCACCGGGGAGCTGTTTTTT | CASSLERDYPIGTGELFF
TRBJ2-5 | TRBD2 | TRBV7-2 | . | TGTGCCAGCAGCGCCCTTGCCGGGACTAGCGGGAGTACGGGGACCCAGTACTTC | CASSALAGTSGSTGTQYF
TRBJ2-7 | TRBD1 | TRBV4-2 | . | TGTGCCAGCAGCTTAACAGGGGTGGGGAACTACGAGCAGTACTTC | CASSLTGVGNYEQYF
TRBJ1-4 | TRBD1 | TRBV5-1 | . | TGCGCCAGCAGCTCGAGTTTACAGGGGGCATCAACTAATGAAAAACTGTTTTTT | CASSSSLQGASTNEKLFF
TRBJ2-2 | TRBD1 | TRBV7-9 | many | TGTGCCAGCAGCTTACGGGACAGGACCGGGGAGCTGTTTTTT | CASSLRDRTGELFF
TRBJ2-7 | . | TRBV13 | . | TGTGCCAGCAGCTTAGAGGGTACGACCGAGCAGTACTTC | CASSLEGTTEQYF
TRBJ2-3 | TRBD1 | TRBV4-1 | . | TGCGCCAGCAGCCAAAAGGGGACAGGGGGCACAGATACGCAGTATTTT | CASSQKGTGGTDTQYF
TRBJ2-7 | . | TRBV4-3 | . | TGCGCCAGCAGCCAAGATGAGGGCACTTCCTACGAGCAGTACTTC | CASSQDEGTSYEQYF
TRBJ2-3 | . | TRBV19 | once | TGTGCCAGTAGTAGGCCGGACCCCACAGATACGCAGTATTTT | CASSRPDPTDTQYF
TRBJ1-5 | . | TRBV27 | . | TGTGCCAGCAGTTTTTTTTGGGACCCAAGGAATCAGCCCCAGCATTTT | CASSFFWDPRNQPQHF
TRBJ2-1 | TRBD2 | TRBV29-1 | . | TGCAGCGTTCTAGGGATAGCGGGGAGCTCCTACAATGAGCAGTTCTTC | CSVLGIAGSSYNEQFF
TRBJ1-3 | . | TRBV4-1 | . | TGCGCCAGCAGCCAAGTTGACAGAGCCTCTGGAAACACCATATATTTT | CASSQVDRASGNTIYF
TRBJ1-1 | TRBD1 | TRBV10-3 | few | TGTGCCATCAGTGAAAGGGCGACAGGGGGCACTGAAGCTTTCTTT | CAISERATGGTEAFF
TRBJ1-3 | . | TRBV4-1 | . | TGCGCCAGCAGCCAAGTTTATTACGAAACGGGAGGAAACACCATATATTTT | CASSQVYYETGGNTIYF
TRBJ2-7 | TRBD2 | TRBV19 | many | TGTGCCAGTAGTATAGAGTCGGGACTAGCCTTCTACGAGCAGTACTTC | CASSIESGLAFYEQYF
TRBJ1-1 | TRBD1 | TRBV9 | . | TGTGCCAGCAGCGCAGGGGGCACTGAAGCTTTCTTT | CASSAGGTEAFF
TRBJ2-7 | TRBD2 | TRBV27 | . | TGTGCCAGTACTAGCGGGAGCGGGGGCGAGCAGTACTTC | CASTSGSGGEQYF
TRBJ2-7 | . | TRBV6-1 | . | TGTGCCAGCAGCCTCTACGAGCAGTACTTC | CASSLYEQYF
TRBJ2-5 | TRBD2 | TRBV9 | . | TGTGCCAGCAGCGCGAGCGGGAGGCCCCAAGAGACCCAGTACTTC | CASSASGRPQETQYF
TRBJ1-1 | TRBD1 | TRBV7-9 | . | TGTGCCAGCAGCCCCAGTAGTTTGGACAGGCCGAACACTGAAGCTTTCTTT | CASSPSSLDRPNTEAFF
TRBJ1-6 | . | TRBV6-1 | . | TGTGCCAGCAGTCACGGACTGAATTCACCCCTCCACTTT | CASSHGLNSPLHF
TRBJ2-1 | . | TRBV18 | . | TGTGCCAGCTCACCAACGGAGAGCTCCTACAATGAGCAGTTCTTC | CASSPTESSYNEQFF
TRBJ2-7 | . | TRBV7-6 | . | TGTGCCAGCAGCCCGGCCATCGGGGAATCCTACGAGCAGTACTTC | CASSPAIGESYEQYF
TRBJ2-3 | TRBD2 | TRBV6-5 | . | TGTGCCAGCAGTTATTTTGGGACTATGGCCACAGATACGCAGTATTTT | CASSYFGTMATDTQYF
TRBJ1-6 | . | TRBV6-5 | . | TGTGCCAGCAGTTACTCGTCCCAGTATAATTCACCCCTCCACTTT | CASSYSSQYNSPLHF
TRBJ2-7 | . | TRBV13 | . | TGTGCCAGCAGCCCCGGGGCCCCCTCCTACGAGCAGTACTTC | CASSPGAPSYEQYF
TRBJ2-3 | TRBD1 | TRBV10-3 | once | TGTGCCATCAGGCGGACAGGGGGTCACGCAGATACGCAGTATTTT | CAIRRTGGHADTQYF
TRBJ1-2 | . | TRBV7-9 | . | TGTGCCAGCAGCTTAGCGTTGAACTATGGCTACACCTTC | CASSLALNYGYTF
TRBJ2-2 | . | TRBV7-9 | . | TGTGCCAGCAGCTCCAAAGGGGGAGTAGTGACCGGGGAGCTGTTTTTT | CASSSKGGVVTGELFF
TRBJ2-5 | . | TRBV7-9 | few | TGTGCCAGCAGCCCCCCGCCACGTGGGGAGACCCAGTACTTC | CASSPPPRGETQYF
TRBJ2-1 | TRBD2 | TRBV19 | . | TGTGCCAGTAGTATAGCCCCTAACTTGGGACTAGCGGGAGGGGGCTACAATGAGCAGTTCTTC | CASSIAPNLGLAGGGYNEQFF
TRBJ1-2 | . | TRBV7-6 | . | TGTGCCAGCAGCTTAGGAAGGACCTATGGCTACACCTTC | CASSLGRTYGYTF
TRBJ2-7 | . | TRBV7-9 | . | TGTGCCAGCAGCATTGCCCCCTACGAGCAGTACTTC | CASSIAPYEQYF
TRBJ2-7 | TRBD1 | TRBV9 | . | TGTGCCAGCAGCGCTAGACAGGGGGCGGGGGCCTCCTACGAGCAGTACTTC | CASSARQGAGASYEQYF
TRBJ1-2 | . | TRBV19 | . | TGTGCCACCCCAGTTGGGTATCGAGTTTATGGCTACACCTTC | CATPVGYRVYGYTF
TRBJ2-7 | . | TRBV18 | . | TGTGCCAGCTCACCCCGCCCGGGACAAAGTTCCTCCTACGAGCAGTACTTC | CASSPRPGQSSSYEQYF
TRBJ2-7 | . | TRBV5-6 | . | TGTGCCAGCAGCTTCAGCAGCCTAGGCGAGCAGTACTTC | CASSFSSLGEQYF
TRBJ1-1 | . | TRBV5-4 | . | TGTGCCGGAAAGGGTTCTGGCTTGAACACTGAAGCTTTCTTT | CAGKGSGLNTEAFF
TRBJ2-1 | . | TRBV19 | . | TGTGCCAGTAGTATAGAGGTTGGGGGCAATGAGCAGTTCTTC | CASSIEVGGNEQFF
TRBJ1-1 | TRBD1 | TRBV7-6 | . | TGTGCCAGCAGCTTCCCCACCGACAGGGCCGAAGCTTTCTTT | CASSFPTDRAEAFF
TRBJ2-7 | TRBD2 | TRBV7-8 | . | TGTGCCAGCAGCTTATTGGCTAGCGGGGGAGCCTCCTACGAGCAGTACTTC | CASSLLASGGASYEQYF
TRBJ2-1 | . | TRBV27 | . | TGTGCCAGCAGTCCCCCGGGACACTCCAATGAGCAGTTCTTC | CASSPPGHSNEQFF
TRBJ1-2 | . | TRBV6-5 | many | TGTGCCAGCAGTCCGACAGGCCCCAGCTATGGCTACACCTTC | CASSPTGPSYGYTF
TRBJ2-2 | . | TRBV6-5 | few | TGTGCCAGCAGTTACTCGGGGGAGAACACCGGGGAGCTGTTTTTT | CASSYSGENTGELFF
TRBJ2-1 | TRBD2 | TRBV27 | . | TGTGCCAGCAGTCCCAATCGCCGCGGGGGAAGCTCCTACAATGAGCAGTTCTTC | CASSPNRRGGSSYNEQFF
TRBJ2-1 | TRBD1 | TRBV5-6 | . | TGTGCCAGCAGCTCAACCAGGGGGCTCGGCGCTTACAATGAGCAGTTCTTC | CASSSTRGLGAYNEQFF
TRBJ2-2 | . | TRBV4-3 | . | TGCGCCAGCAGCCAAGATATACCTCCGGGGCGCCTCACCGGGGAGCTGTTTTTT | CASSQDIPPGRLTGELFF
TRBJ1-2 | . | TRBV7-8 | . | TGTGCCAGCAGTGGAGGAGGAGTCAACTATGGCTACACCTTC | CASSGGGVNYGYTF
TRBJ2-7 | . | TRBV19 | . | TGTGCCAGACGACTAGACAGCAACTCGGACGAGCAGTACTTC | CARRLDSNSDEQYF
TRBJ2-7 | . | TRBV10-1 | . | TGCGCCAGCAGTGAGTTACAGTCCTGGGAGCAGTACTTC | CASSELQSWEQYF
TRBJ1-2 | TRBD1 | TRBV15 | . | TGTGCCACCAGCAGAGCCGACAGGGCGGGCTATGGCTACACCTTC | CATSRADRAGYGYTF
TRBJ2-7 | . | TRBV11-2 | . | TGTGCCAGCAGCCCCCCAGGGCCTCCCTACTACGAGCAGTACTTC | CASSPPGPPYYEQYF
TRBJ2-7 | TRBD2 | TRBV6-5 | . | TGTGCCAGCAGTTCCCCCTCGGCGGGGGGACCCCACGAGCAGTACTTC | CASSSPSAGGPHEQYF